This TCR beta chain was obtained from a study of response to subunit inactivated influenza vaccine. This clonotype was counted a few times. Unmatched junction bases numbered 6, after V lost 5 bases and J lost 0 bases. The germline V gene encodes CDR1 DFQATT and CDR2 SNEGSKA (reference sequence). This CDR3 contains 14 residues. TCRdb processed the RT-PCR reads anew with MiXCR; each CDR3 protein has one entry. The sample lists roughly 500,000 distinct CDR3 sequences; 16% were seen once. The input for sequencing was CD4+ T cells sorted from PBMCs, taken 23 months after vaccination. The clonotype comes from a man aged 50 to 75 who received an inactivated influenza vaccine. The chain couples TRBV20-1 to TRBJ2-5, with TRBD1 identical over 7 bases. The CDR3 DNA follows: TGCAGTGCTCAAGGGGGCAAGTACCAAGAGACCCAGTACTTC. It yields the protein CSAQGGKYQETQYF.